This TCR beta chain was captured in a study of blood T cell repertoires in COVID-19. Original handling: Counts of nucleated cells, estimated from reference gene primer amplification, were obtained. The table came from immunoSEQ multiplex PCR; TCRdb's copy has only in-frame clones and leaves some out. The DNA was the basis for D and trimming; V, J and clone size are from that table. The table shows 540,000 or so clones, with 85% to 90% occurring only once. CDR1 and CDR2 (germline): GTSNPN, SVGIG (reference sequence). V was clipped by 7 bases and J by 4 bases; unmatched bases: 5. The CDR3 is 13 amino acids. The Seattle patients, enrolled during active infection, were followed longitudinally.

This TCR came from a woman aged 45-65 years with COVID-19, enrolled during active disease. What was sequenced was peripheral blood. V and J are TRBV30 and TRBJ1-5; 9 bases line up with TRBD1. The CDR3 here is CAFTGTGNQPQHF. DNA for the CDR3: TGTGCCTTCACCGGGACAGGGAATCAGCCCCAGCATTTT. Complete variable domain (other parts from reference TRBV30 and TRBJ1-5): SQTIHQWPATLVQPVGSPLSLECTVEGTSNPNLYWYRQAAGRGLQLLFYSVGIGQISSEVPQNLSASRPQDRQFILSSKKLLLSDSGFYLCAFTGTGNQPQHFGDGTRLSIL.